A single sample gave rise to the 28 T cell receptor beta chains below, sequenced in a study of cytomegalovirus exposure and HLA in healthy donors. The PCR had 60 Vbeta and 13 Jbeta primers. Using immunoSEQ multiplex PCR, the repertoire was profiled, and TCRdb retains in-frame clones only, with some absent. The table shows over 200,000 clones, with approximately 87% occurring only once. The material sequenced was PBMCs. Receptors originate from a human donor in good health.

This clone was picked up a small number of times. The V call is TRBV28, the J call TRBJ2-1, with TRBD2 as a possible D gene (6 bases). Germline V gives CDR1 MDHEN, CDR2 SYDVKM. Trimming pared 6 bases from V and 5 bases from J, leaving 20 bases between. CDR3 length: 16 residues. The DNA of the CDR3 is TGTGCCAGCAGATCGATCGGGACTTCTAAAAACAATGAGCAGTTCTTC. Protein: CASRSIGTSKNNEQFF.

The J gene is TRBJ2-1, the V gene TRBV23-1; 9 positions agree with TRBD1. TRBV23-1 is known as an ORF, though its function is uncertain. J gave up 8 bases and V 2 bases, and 16 bases lay outside the gene matches. The CDR3 length is 18 residues. The CDR3 loop is CASSQRADPRDRVDEQFF. CDR3 DNA sequence: TGCGCCAGCAGTCAACGTGCCGACCCCCGGGACAGGGTGGATGAGCAGTTCTTC.

The V gene is TRBV7-9, the J gene TRBJ1-1; D may be TRBD1 (5 bases). Germline CDR1 reads SEHNR; CDR2 reads FQNEAQ (reference sequence). The CDR3 consists of 14 residues. V lost 1 base and J lost 6, with 12 bases in between. CDR3 amino acids: CASSLVMPGSEAFF. The DNA for the CDR3 is TGTGCCAGCAGCTTAGTAATGCCAGGGTCTGAAGCTTTCTTT.

This chain connects TRBV5-1 to TRBJ2-5, with 8 bases matching TRBD2. CDR1 is SGHRS and CDR2 is YFSETQ in the germline V gene. The CDR3 has 17 residues. The V segment lost 1 base and the J segment 6 bases; nucleotides outside the gene matches: 14. CDR3 sequence reads: CASSLPDPGLGGKTQYF. CDR3 DNA: TGCGCCAGCAGCTTGCCAGATCCGGGACTAGGGGGGAAGACCCAGTACTTC. The whole variable domain, filled in from reference TRBV5-1 and TRBJ2-5, reads KAGVTQTPRYLIKTRGQQVTLSCSPISGHRSVSWYQQTPGQGLQFLFEYFSETQRNKGNFPGRFSGRQFSNSRSEMNVSTLELGDSALYLCASSLPDPGLGGKTQYFGPGTRLLVL.

V is TRBV10-3 and J is TRBJ2-1; D might be TRBD2 (6 bases). The CDR3 has 13 amino acids. The V gene lost 4 bases and the J gene lost 8 bases, with 12 bases spanning the gap. Germline V gene sequence: CDR1 ENHRY, CDR2 SYGVKD. Here the CDR3 DNA reads TGTGCCATCAGTGCCTCGACTAGGTATGAGCAGTTCTTC. Amino acid sequence: CAISASTRYEQFF.

The chain carries TRBV5-6 and TRBJ1-2; 9 bases match TRBD1. This CDR3 spans 14 amino acids. Germline CDR1 SGHDT, CDR2 YYEEEE. Trimming at V came to 4 bases and at J to 6 bases, leaving 7 bases not matched to a gene. The CDR3 reads CASSPRDRDNGYTF. As DNA, the CDR3 is TGTGCCAGCAGCCCCCGGGACAGGGATAATGGCTACACCTTC.

The CDR3 spells CSAGTHTPRNEQFF. As DNA, the CDR3 is TGCAGCGCCGGAACCCATACCCCTAGGAATGAGCAGTTCTTC. The chain couples TRBV29-1 to TRBJ2-1; D remains ambiguous. Trimming pared 7 bases from V and 7 bases from J, leaving 20 bases between. The V gene's germline CDR1 is SQVTM and CDR2 ANQGSEA. This CDR3 has 14 amino acids.

The DNA for the CDR3 is TGTGCCAGCAAAACAGGTCAGAATTACAATGAGCAGTTCTTC. Translation gives CASKTGQNYNEQFF. The chain recombines TRBV27 with TRBJ2-1; a weak D match, TRBD1 (5 bases). The CDR3 extends over 14 amino acids. From germline, CDR1 is MNHEY and CDR2 SMNVEV (reference sequence). Trimming cost V 7 bases and J 4 bases, with 14 bases left between them.

V usage is TRBV9 and J usage is TRBJ2-1, with TRBD2 matching 8 bases. V gave up 4 bases and J gave up 6 bases; unmatched junction bases: 6. The CDR3 is 14 residues long. Germline V gene data show CDR1 as SGDLS and CDR2 as YYNGEE. This chain's CDR3 is CASSPGLAVNEQFF. In DNA, the CDR3 is TGTGCCAGCAGCCCCGGACTAGCCGTCAATGAGCAGTTCTTC. The whole variable domain, remainder taken from reference TRBV9 and TRBJ2-1, is DSGVTQTPKHLITATGQRVTLRCSPRSGDLSVYWYQQSLDQGLQFLIQYYNGEERAKGNILERFSAQQFPDLHSELNLSSLELGDSALYFCASSPGLAVNEQFFGPGTRLTVL.

The chain uses TRBV4-1 and TRBJ2-5; perhaps TRBD1 as D (6 bases). Between the trimmed V and J ends, which lost 1 base and 2 bases, there was a span of 14 bases. Per germline, CDR1 MGHRA and CDR2 YSYEKL. The CDR3 extends over 16 amino acids. CDR3 sequence (DNA): TGCGCCAGCAGCCAAGGCTATGGACAGACACAAGAGACCCAGTACTTC. This gives the protein CASSQGYGQTQETQYF.

The V gene is TRBV27, the J gene TRBJ2-1; TRBD2 matches 9 bases. There are 15 residues in the CDR3. Germline CDR1 is MNHEY and CDR2 is SMNVEV (reference sequence). V lost 8 bases to trimming and J lost 0 bases; unmatched junction nucleotides: 5. The CDR3, as DNA: TGTGCCAGCGGACCAGCGGGAGGCTCCTACAATGAGCAGTTCTTC. Translation gives CASGPAGGSYNEQFF.

This chain connects TRBV6-5 to TRBJ1-1; 7 bases fit TRBD1. After removal of 6 bases from V and 8 bases from J, the junction contained 6 bases not matched to a gene. Germline V CDR1 and CDR2: MNHEY, SVGAGI. The CDR3 totals 12 residues. The CDR3 sequence is CASRQGGTEAFF. CDR3 nucleotide sequence: TGTGCCAGCAGGCAAGGGGGCACGGAAGCTTTCTTT.

The V and J genes are TRBV18 and TRBJ2-3, with TRBD2 matching 11 bases. The CDR3 loop spans 16 amino acids. Looked up from germline, CDR1 is KGHSH and CDR2 is LQKENI. Germline trimming cut 3 bases from V and 0 bases from J; bases unmatched to any gene: 2. The CDR3 sequence is CASSPGLAESTDTQYF. In DNA form, the CDR3 reads TGTGCCAGCTCACCGGGACTAGCGGAAAGCACAGATACGCAGTATTTT.

The chain combines TRBV14 with TRBJ1-2, with D maybe TRBD1 (6 bases). CDR1 is SGHDN and CDR2 is FVKESK in the germline V gene. Between the trimmed V and J ends, which lost 1 base and 7 bases, there was a span of 13 bases. This CDR3 is built from 14 residues. The CDR3 DNA reads TGTGCCAGCAGCCAAGGAAAGGGGGGGTTTGGCTACACCTTC. It yields the protein CASSQGKGGFGYTF.

The chain is built from TRBV6-5 and TRBJ2-5; D is unresolved. The germline gives CDR1 MNHEY, CDR2 SVGAGI. This CDR3 has 11 residues. The DNA of the CDR3 is TGTGCTACGGCACTACTAGAGACCCAGTACTTC. Protein: CATALLETQYF.

This chain uses TRBV29-1 with TRBJ2-1, with TRBD2 identical over 9 bases. Trimming at V came to 1 base and at J to 4 bases, leaving 5 bases not matched to a gene. Germline V gives CDR1 SQVTM, CDR2 ANQGSEA. This CDR3 has 15 amino acids. This CDR3 is CSVEGLSGRYNEQFF. The CDR3 nucleotides read TGCAGCGTTGAAGGATTGAGCGGGAGGTACAATGAGCAGTTCTTC.

This chain connects TRBV5-1 to TRBJ2-6; TRBD1 aligns across 7 bases. CDR3 length equals 15 residues. The germline gives CDR1 SGHRS, CDR2 YFSETQ. With 3 bases clipped from V and 2 bases from J, the junction kept 2 bases outside the gene matches. CDR3 sequence (DNA): TGCGCCAGCAGCTCGAGGGGGCCTGGGGCCAACGTCCTGACTTTC. It is translated as CASSSRGPGANVLTF.

The chain couples TRBV10-3 to TRBJ2-7, with 7 bases that match TRBD2. The CDR3 runs to 14 residues. In germline, CDR1 is ENHRY, CDR2 SYGVKD. J gave up 2 bases and V 4 bases, and 5 bases lay outside the gene matches. DNA for the CDR3: TGTGCCATCAGTGTCCGGGGGGAAGCCTACGAGCAGTACTTC. The encoded protein is CAISVRGEAYEQYF.

The chain links TRBV21-1 to TRBJ2-7; the DNA was not used to check the table's D call, TRBD2. TRBV21-1 has pseudogene status. The length of the CDR3 is 15 residues. The CDR3 loop is CASSSRLARSYEQYF. The CDR3 DNA reads TGTGCCAGCAGCTCGCGACTAGCGCGGTCCTACGAGCAGTACTTC.

A note on this clone: The germline gene is not matched at one end of the junction; a read error may be the cause. V and J are TRBV5-4 and TRBJ2-2; TRBD2 matches 8 bases. Germline values: CDR1 SGHNT, CDR2 YYREEE (reference sequence). The CDR3 sequence is 16 residues long. CDR3 sequence (DNA): TGTGCCAGCAGCCCGGGGGGGCAAGGGAACTCCGGGGAGCTGTTTTTT. Residues: CASSPGGQGNSGELFF.

V and J are TRBV5-6 and TRBJ2-7; no definite D call. Trimming removed 2 bases at V and 0 bases at J, with 6 bases between. Germline V gene sequence: CDR1 SGHDT, CDR2 YYEEEE. This CDR3 is 13 amino acids long. This CDR3 reads CASSFPNSYEQYF. The CDR3 DNA follows: TGTGCCAGCAGCTTCCCTAACTCCTACGAGCAGTACTTC. The whole variable domain, remainder taken from reference TRBV5-6 and TRBJ2-7, is DAGVTQSPTHLIKTRGQQVTLRCSPKSGHDTVSWYQQALGQGPQFIFQYYEEEERQRGNFPDRFSGHQFPNYSSELNVNALLLGDSALYLCASSFPNSYEQYFGPGTRLTVT.

The V and J genes are TRBV19 and TRBJ2-7; 9 nucleotides align to TRBD1. The CDR3 covers 18 residues. Germline trimming cut 0 bases from V and 0 bases from J; bases unmatched to any gene: 9. CDR1 LNHDA and CDR2 SQIVND come from the germline V gene (reference sequence). The CDR3 DNA reads TGTGCCAGTAGTATAGAGATAATTGGGACAGGGCTCTCCTACGAGCAGTACTTC. Protein: CASSIEIIGTGLSYEQYF. The variable domain in full, completed from reference TRBV19 and TRBJ2-7, reads DGGITQSPKYLFRKEGQNVTLSCEQNLNHDAMYWYRQDPGQGLRLIYYSQIVNDFQKGDIAEGYSVSREKKESFPLTVTSAQKNPTAFYLCASSIEIIGTGLSYEQYFGPGTRLTVT.

The J gene is TRBJ1-1, the V gene TRBV5-1, with D perhaps matching TRBD1 (6 bases). Looked up from germline, CDR1 is SGHRS and CDR2 is YFSETQ. CDR3 size: 14 residues. V was cut by 0 bases and J by 7 bases, with 13 bases left in between. The CDR3 coding sequence is TGCGCCAGCAGCTTGGAGGGGGGGGCTGATGAAGCTTTCTTT. As protein: CASSLEGGADEAFF. The full variable domain, with the rest looked up from reference TRBV5-1 and TRBJ1-1, is KAGVTQTPRYLIKTRGQQVTLSCSPISGHRSVSWYQQTPGQGLQFLFEYFSETQRNKGNFPGRFSGRQFSNSRSEMNVSTLELGDSALYLCASSLEGGADEAFFGQGTRLTVV.

The V call is TRBV18, the J call TRBJ2-7, with TRBD1 matching over 7 bases. Germline loops: CDR1 KGHSH, CDR2 LQKENI. The J segment lost 3 bases and the V segment lost 3 bases, leaving 8 bases of the junction unmatched. CDR3 length equals 15 residues. The DNA of the CDR3 is TGTGCCAGCTCACCCCCGGGACAGAGGGGCTACGAGCAGTACTTC. Translating it yields CASSPPGQRGYEQYF.

This chain connects TRBV7-9 to TRBJ2-2, with D possibly TRBD1 on 6 matching bases. V lost 5 bases and J 4 bases, leaving 23 bases between the germline ends. Germline CDR1 and CDR2: SEHNR and FQNEAQ (reference sequence). This CDR3 contains 18 residues. The CDR3, as DNA: TGTGCCAGCAGCCCCGGGACATCCCACGGCGTTTCCACCGGGGAGCTGTTTTTT. Its protein is CASSPGTSHGVSTGELFF.

This clone was detected once. This chain joins TRBV7-2 and TRBJ2-7; possibly TRBD1 for D (5 bases). This CDR3 has 14 amino acids. CDR1 and CDR2 from the germline V gene are SGHTA and FQGNSA. With 5 bases removed from V and 3 bases from J, the gap between germline ends came to 14 bases. CDR3 residues: CASSPPGKGYEQYF. CDR3 DNA: TGTGCCAGCAGCCCCCCAGGGAAAGGCTACGAGCAGTACTTC.

The J gene is TRBJ1-1, the V gene TRBV2; 9 nucleotides line up with TRBD1. Per germline, CDR1 SNHLY and CDR2 FYNNEI. This CDR3 contains 14 residues. Trimming took 7 bases from V and 5 from J; bases not matched to a gene: 8. The CDR3 bases are TGTGCCAGCACCATGGGACAGGGTTTTACTGAAGCTTTCTTT. This encodes CASTMGQGFTEAFF.

V is TRBV28 and J is TRBJ1-2, with D hard to call. The CDR3 contains 14 residues. Deletions cut 10 bases from V and 0 bases from J, with 15 bases between. CDR1 is MDHEN and CDR2 is SYDVKM in the germline V gene. For the CDR3, the DNA is TGTGCCACGGTCATACGTCCCCCTAACTATGGCTACACCTTC. Residues: CATVIRPPNYGYTF.